A selection of T cell receptor beta chains follows, all from one sample in a study of blood T cell repertoires in COVID-19. Profiling relied on immunoSEQ multiplex PCR, and the TCRdb table lists in-frame clones only, not all of them. The table shows around 320,000 clones, with roughly 87% occurring only once. Sequenced material: peripheral blood. The receptors here all came from a man younger than 35 with active or convalescent COVID-19. CDR3s include the opening cysteine and the closing phenylalanine or tryptophan. D genes are given only for firm matches. Size is stated for part of the rows, as once, few or many counts, or as a class when the clone is expanded.

CDR3nt: TGTGCCAGCAGCTTAGATATTTCGGGTTTAGACTATGGCTACACCTTC
CDR3aa: CASSLDISGLDYGYTF
j_gene: TRBJ1-2
d_gene: NA
len: 16
v_gene: TRBV13
abundance: few

CDR3nt: TGTGCCAGCAGTTTCGGACAGGGTAGGGCCGGGAACACTGAAGCTTTCTTT
CDR3aa: CASSFGQGRAGNTEAFF
j_gene: TRBJ1-1
d_gene: TRBD1
len: 17
v_gene: TRBV3-1/TRBV3-2
abundance: once

CDR3nt: TGTGCCAGCAGTTTCCAGAGGGTAGCGGGGGACAATGAGCAGTTCTTC
CDR3aa: CASSFQRVAGDNEQFF
j_gene: TRBJ2-1
d_gene: TRBD2
len: 16
v_gene: TRBV28
abundance: NA

CDR3nt: TGCAGTGCTAGTCCAGGGGAAGGGTACTACAATGAGCAGTTCTTC
CDR3aa: CSASPGEGYYNEQFF
j_gene: TRBJ2-1
d_gene: NA
len: 15
v_gene: TRBV20-1
abundance: NA

CDR3nt: TGTGCCAGCGGGACTAGCATCTCCTACGAGCAGTACTTC
CDR3aa: CASGTSISYEQYF
j_gene: TRBJ2-7
d_gene: TRBD2
len: 13
v_gene: TRBV11-2
abundance: NA

CDR3nt: TGTGCCAGCAGTGGACAAGTGAACACTGAAGCTTTCTTT
CDR3aa: CASSGQVNTEAFF
j_gene: TRBJ1-1
d_gene: NA
len: 13
v_gene: TRBV12-3/TRBV12-4
abundance: NA

CDR3nt: TGTGCCAGCAGCGGTCAGGGGGTCGATGGCTACACCTTC
CDR3aa: CASSGQGVDGYTF
j_gene: TRBJ1-2
d_gene: TRBD1
len: 13
v_gene: TRBV9
abundance: medium-sized

CDR3nt: TGTGCCAGCAGCTTTGGACATTATAGCAATCAGCCCCAGCATTTT
CDR3aa: CASSFGHYSNQPQHF
j_gene: TRBJ1-5
d_gene: NA
len: 15
v_gene: TRBV5-6
abundance: NA

CDR3nt: TGTGCCAGCAGCCGACTTTCCGGGACAAAGAATGAAAAACTGTTTTTT
CDR3aa: CASSRLSGTKNEKLFF
j_gene: TRBJ1-4
d_gene: NA
len: 16
v_gene: TRBV7-9
abundance: NA

CDR3nt: TGTGCCAGCAGTTTGACAGGGGGTGGAGGGACTGAAGCTTTCTTT
CDR3aa: CASSLTGGGGTEAFF
j_gene: TRBJ1-1
d_gene: TRBD1
len: 15
v_gene: TRBV6-5
abundance: NA

CDR3nt: TGTGCCATCAGTGACTTCGGGGGGGCCAGTTTGCCCACCTTC
CDR3aa: CAISDFGGASLPTF
j_gene: TRBJ1-2
d_gene: NA
len: 14
v_gene: TRBV10-3
abundance: NA

CDR3nt: TGTGCCAGCAGCGAAGCTAGCGGGAGGGTACATGAGCAGTTCTTC
CDR3aa: CASSEASGRVHEQFF
j_gene: TRBJ2-1
d_gene: TRBD2
len: 15
v_gene: TRBV7-3
abundance: NA

CDR3nt: TGTGCCGCGGGGGGGAGCTCTGGGGCCAACGTCCTGACTTTC
CDR3aa: CAAGGSSGANVLTF
j_gene: TRBJ2-6
d_gene: TRBD2
len: 14
v_gene: TRBV6-5
abundance: once

CDR3nt: TGTGCCGGGACAACTAGTAGGTACAATGAGCAGTTCTTC
CDR3aa: CAGTTSRYNEQFF
j_gene: TRBJ2-1
d_gene: NA
len: 13
v_gene: TRBV2
abundance: NA

CDR3nt: TGCGCCAGCAGCCAAGATGCGAGGGTAGGAACCGGGGAGCTGTTTTTT
CDR3aa: CASSQDARVGTGELFF
j_gene: TRBJ2-2
d_gene: NA
len: 16
v_gene: TRBV4-3
abundance: NA

CDR3nt: TGCGCCAGCACCGTTACTAGCGGGAGGGTATACAATGAGCAGTTCTTC
CDR3aa: CASTVTSGRVYNEQFF
j_gene: TRBJ2-1
d_gene: TRBD2
len: 16
v_gene: TRBV5-1
abundance: NA

CDR3nt: TGTGCCATCAGCGGAACACAGTACTATGGCTACACCTTC
CDR3aa: CAISGTQYYGYTF
j_gene: TRBJ1-2
d_gene: NA
len: 13
v_gene: TRBV10-3
abundance: NA

CDR3nt: TGCGCCAGCAGCCCACTAGCGGTTTCCTACAATGAGCAGTTCTTC
CDR3aa: CASSPLAVSYNEQFF
j_gene: TRBJ2-1
d_gene: TRBD2
len: 15
v_gene: TRBV4-1
abundance: NA

CDR3nt: TGTGCCAGCTCAGCAGGGGGCCGGACTAATGAAAAACTGTTTTTT
CDR3aa: CASSAGGRTNEKLFF
j_gene: TRBJ1-4
d_gene: TRBD1
len: 15
v_gene: TRBV18
abundance: NA

CDR3nt: TGTGCCAGCAGCTCAACGCCCCTAAGCGGGGGGACCCAGTACTTC
CDR3aa: CASSSTPLSGGTQYF
j_gene: TRBJ2-5
d_gene: TRBD2
len: 15
v_gene: TRBV7-9
abundance: NA

CDR3nt: TGTGCCAGCAGCGTCGACAGAACCCTTTATCAGCCCCAGCATTTT
CDR3aa: CASSVDRTLYQPQHF
j_gene: TRBJ1-5
d_gene: NA
len: 15
v_gene: TRBV2
abundance: NA

CDR3nt: TGCGCCAGCAGCTCTGCCGGGAGTTTAGGCCCCTCGAACACTGAAGCTTTCTTT
CDR3aa: CASSSAGSLGPSNTEAFF
j_gene: TRBJ1-1
d_gene: NA
len: 18
v_gene: TRBV5-1
abundance: NA

CDR3nt: TGCGCCAGCAGTGAGGCACAGGACACTGAAGCTTTCTTT
CDR3aa: CASSEAQDTEAFF
j_gene: TRBJ1-1
d_gene: NA
len: 13
v_gene: TRBV10-2
abundance: NA

CDR3nt: TGTGCCAGTAGTGGGGGGTGGGGGAATCAGCCCCAGCATTTT
CDR3aa: CASSGGWGNQPQHF
j_gene: TRBJ1-5
d_gene: NA
len: 14
v_gene: TRBV19
abundance: NA

CDR3nt: TGTGCCAGTAGTAGGGGGGCGAGGGGGCGCACAGATACGCAGTATTTT
CDR3aa: CASSRGARGRTDTQYF
j_gene: TRBJ2-3
d_gene: NA
len: 16
v_gene: TRBV19
abundance: NA

CDR3nt: TGTGCCAGCACCTCCCAGGGTGAGACCCAGTACTTC
CDR3aa: CASTSQGETQYF
j_gene: TRBJ2-5
d_gene: NA
len: 12
v_gene: TRBV7-8
abundance: NA

CDR3nt: TGTGCCAGCAGCCGACAGGGTTACAATGAGCAGTTCTTC
CDR3aa: CASSRQGYNEQFF
j_gene: TRBJ2-1
d_gene: TRBD1
len: 13
v_gene: TRBV7-8
abundance: NA

CDR3nt: TGTGCCAGCAGCTCCGCGGGGGGCCAAATGGGAGATACGCAGTATTTT
CDR3aa: CASSSAGGQMGDTQYF
j_gene: TRBJ2-3
d_gene: TRBD2
len: 16
v_gene: TRBV7-2
abundance: NA

CDR3nt: TGTGCCAGCAGTTACGGGAGGACTAGCGGGGTTTATACCTACGAGCAGTACTTC
CDR3aa: CASSYGRTSGVYTYEQYF
j_gene: TRBJ2-7
d_gene: TRBD2
len: 18
v_gene: TRBV6-2/TRBV6-3
abundance: NA

CDR3nt: TGTGCCAGCACCTGGACAGGACTCTATGGCTACACCTTC
CDR3aa: CASTWTGLYGYTF
j_gene: TRBJ1-2
d_gene: TRBD1
len: 13
v_gene: TRBV6-5
abundance: NA

CDR3nt: TGTGCCAGCAGTTACCCCGCCGGGACAGGGGGGAGCCCTTGGGTTACAGATACGCAGTATTTT
CDR3aa: CASSYPAGTGGSPWVTDTQYF
j_gene: TRBJ2-3
d_gene: TRBD1
len: 21
v_gene: TRBV28
abundance: few

CDR3nt: TGTGCCACCAGGAGGGCCTTTACGGGAGGGGATCGCAATGAGCAGTTCTTC
CDR3aa: CATRRAFTGGDRNEQFF
j_gene: TRBJ2-1
d_gene: TRBD2
len: 17
v_gene: TRBV24-1
abundance: NA

CDR3nt: TGCGCCAGCAGCCAAGAACCAGGGGCGGGTGAGACCCAGTACTTC
CDR3aa: CASSQEPGAGETQYF
j_gene: TRBJ2-5
d_gene: NA
len: 15
v_gene: TRBV4-3
abundance: NA